The rows below give T cell receptor beta chains drawn from one sample of a study of beta chain features in type 1 diabetes. Clones were read by immunoSEQ multiplex PCR, and TCRdb kept only the in-frame ones, dropping some. The profile shows fewer than 400,000 clones, approximately 9.9% of them singletons. Source material: central memory CD4+ T cells from blood. Receptor source: a man under 40 with type 1 diabetes. Each CDR3 is given with its conserved first and last residue. A D gene is named only where the DNA matches it firmly. Rows may omit the clone size; those that give it use once, few, many or a size class.

j_call	clone_size	d_call	v_call	cdr3_aa	cdr3_nt
TRBJ1-1	few	-	TRBV29-1	CSDLGLAEAFF	TGCAGCGATTTAGGGTTAGCTGAAGCTTTCTTT
TRBJ2-1	-	-	TRBV7-8	CASSRGAEQFF	TGTGCCAGCAGCCGGGGGGCTGAGCAGTTCTTC
TRBJ2-6	-	-	TRBV19	CASSIFRSGANVLTF	TGTGCCAGTAGTATATTTCGCTCTGGGGCCAACGTCCTGACTTTC
TRBJ2-3	-	-	TRBV7-2	CASSLRVDTQYF	TGTGCCAGCAGCTTAAGGGTAGATACGCAGTATTTT
TRBJ2-1	-	-	TRBV7-2	CASSLGTEEQFF	TGTGCCAGCAGCTTAGGAACAGAAGAGCAGTTCTTC
TRBJ1-2	-	-	TRBV29-1	CSVASDLYGYTF	TGCAGCGTTGCGTCGGACCTCTATGGCTACACCTTC
TRBJ2-5	-	-	TRBV28	CASSFRQGGKTQYF	TGTGCCAGCAGTTTTCGCCAGGGGGGAAAGACCCAGTACTTC
TRBJ1-5	few	-	TRBV10-3	CDISESGEQPQHF	TGTGACATCAGTGAGTCGGGAGAGCAGCCCCAGCATTTT
TRBJ2-2	few	TRBD1	TRBV5-1	CASRTGGLSGELFF	TGCGCCAGCAGGACAGGGGGCTTATCCGGGGAGCTGTTTTTT
TRBJ1-4	-	TRBD1	TRBV29-1	CSVAGTGEKLFF	TGCAGCGTTGCCGGGACAGGGGAAAAACTGTTTTTT
TRBJ1-1	-	-	TRBV2	CASSELGGRTEAFF	TGTGCCAGCAGTGAACTGGGGGGCCGAACTGAAGCTTTCTTT
TRBJ1-1	-	-	TRBV30	CAWSQVTNTEAFF	TGTGCCTGGAGCCAAGTCACGAACACTGAAGCTTTCTTT
TRBJ2-3	few	TRBD2	TRBV7-9	CASSLVAGEDTQYF	TGTGCCAGCAGCTTAGTGGCGGGGGAAGATACGCAGTATTTT
TRBJ2-7	-	TRBD2	TRBV7-2	CASSLAGGTYEQYF	TGTGCCAGCAGCTTAGCGGGGGGGACCTACGAGCAGTACTTC
TRBJ2-2	-	-	TRBV6-5	CASSYPGTSGTGELFF	TGTGCCAGCAGTTACCCCGGGACTTCGGGCACCGGGGAGCTGTTTTTT
TRBJ1-5	many	-	TRBV28	CASQDSNQPQHF	TGTGCTTCCCAGGATAGCAATCAGCCCCAGCATTTT
TRBJ1-1	many	-	TRBV14	CASRPGDYYTEAFF	TGTGCCAGCAGGCCGGGGGACTACTACACTGAAGCTTTCTTT
TRBJ2-3	few	-	TRBV5-4	CASSSSTDTQYF	TGTGCCAGCAGCTCCAGCACAGATACGCAGTATTTT
TRBJ2-7	-	-	TRBV4-3	CASSQVGGERIEQYF	TGCGCCAGCAGCCAAGTCGGGGGAGAGCGGATCGAGCAGTACTTC
TRBJ1-6	few	-	TRBV5-1	CASSSGVTNSPLHF	TGCGCCAGCAGCTCGGGGGTTACTAATTCACCCCTCCACTTT
TRBJ2-7	many	TRBD2	TRBV10-3	CAISALAGVPFPEQYF	TGTGCCATCAGTGCACTAGCGGGGGTCCCCTTTCCGGAGCAGTACTTC
TRBJ2-1	-	TRBD2	TRBV29-1	CSGTRRLAGGQGEQFF	TGCAGCGGGACGCGAAGACTAGCGGGGGGGCAGGGTGAGCAGTTCTTC
TRBJ1-1	-	TRBD1	TRBV6-1	CASSEARQGLEAFF	TGTGCCAGCAGTGAAGCCCGACAGGGTCTTGAAGCTTTCTTT
TRBJ1-6	few	-	TRBV7-9	CASSLGAGSSYNSPLHF	TGTGCCAGCAGCTTAGGGGCAGGCAGCTCCTATAATTCACCCCTCCACTTT
TRBJ1-5	few	-	TRBV25-1	CASSASPEGPQVAQHF	TGTGCCAGCAGTGCCTCTCCGGAGGGGCCGCAGGTGGCCCAGCATTTT
TRBJ1-6	few	-	TRBV7-9	CASSLAGINNSPLHF	TGTGCCAGCAGCTTAGCGGGGATTAATAATTCACCCCTCCACTTT
TRBJ2-2	-	TRBD2	TRBV5-1	CASILTSGGPAGELFF	TGCGCCAGCATCCTAACTAGCGGGGGGCCCGCCGGGGAGCTGTTTTTT
TRBJ2-1	-	-	TRBV6-5	CASRPARAYNEQFF	TGTGCCAGCAGACCCGCGAGAGCTTACAATGAGCAGTTCTTC
TRBJ1-3	few	TRBD1	TRBV30	CAWSAGQGAGNTIYF	TGTGCCTGGAGTGCTGGACAGGGGGCTGGAAACACCATATATTTT
TRBJ1-1	few	-	TRBV18	CASSLPSLGNTEAFF	TGTGCCAGCTCACTCCCCAGCTTGGGAAACACTGAAGCTTTCTTT
TRBJ2-4	-	-	TRBV5-6	CASNLNGANAKNIQYF	TGTGCCAGCAACCTAAATGGCGCCAATGCCAAAAACATTCAGTACTTC
TRBJ2-2	few	-	TRBV7-8	CASSFYTGELFF	TGTGCCAGCAGCTTTTACACCGGGGAGCTGTTTTTT
TRBJ2-3	few	-	TRBV30	CAWSGVRSTDTQYF	TGTGCCTGGAGTGGAGTTCGAAGCACAGATACGCAGTATTTT
TRBJ2-5	-	-	TRBV6-5	CASSWQWAEGRETQYF	TGTGCCAGCAGTTGGCAGTGGGCCGAGGGGAGAGAGACCCAGTACTTC
TRBJ1-1	-	-	TRBV9	CASSVDTGKTEAFF	TGTGCCAGCAGCGTAGACACGGGGAAAACTGAAGCTTTCTTT
TRBJ1-2	-	-	TRBV10-2	CASSESTQGGYGYTF	TGCGCCAGCAGTGAGTCGACACAGGGTGGCTATGGCTACACCTTC
TRBJ2-1	few	TRBD2	TRBV13	CASSISGGGYNEQFF	TGTGCCAGCAGCATTAGCGGGGGTGGGTACAATGAGCAGTTCTTC
TRBJ1-5	few	-	TRBV5-6	CASSSYRAHQPQHF	TGTGCCAGCAGTTCTTACAGGGCCCATCAGCCCCAGCATTTT
TRBJ2-3	few	-	TRBV5-1	CASSLAPGADTQYF	TGCGCCAGCAGCTTGGCTCCTGGGGCCGATACGCAGTATTTT
TRBJ1-5	-	-	TRBV30	CAWSPGPLSNQPQHF	TGTGCCTGGAGTCCCGGGCCACTTAGCAATCAGCCCCAGCATTTT
TRBJ1-1	-	-	TRBV7-2	CASSLQLNTEAFF	TGTGCCAGCAGCTTGCAGCTGAACACTGAAGCTTTCTTT
TRBJ1-4	-	-	TRBV28	CASTQRSEKLFF	TGTGCCAGCACCCAGAGATCGGAAAAACTGTTTTTT
TRBJ1-1	-	-	TRBV6-6	CASGSWTEAFF	TGTGCCAGCGGTAGTTGGACTGAAGCTTTCTTT
TRBJ2-3	few	-	TRBV18	CASSPRRRDTQYF	TGTGCCAGCTCACCGCGCCGGAGGGATACGCAGTATTTT
TRBJ1-1	-	-	TRBV4-3	CASSQQTGDTEAFF	TGCGCCAGCAGCCAACAAACTGGGGACACTGAAGCTTTCTTT
TRBJ1-1	few	-	TRBV6-5	CASSGTDTEAFF	TGTGCCAGCAGTGGGACGGACACTGAAGCTTTCTTT
TRBJ2-6	-	-	TRBV29-1	CSVEGAPGGANVLTF	TGCAGCGTTGAAGGGGCGCCCGGTGGGGCCAACGTCCTGACTTTC
TRBJ2-5	few	-	TRBV21-1	CASQTSGQETQYF	TGTGCCAGTCAGACTAGCGGGCAAGAGACCCAGTACTTC